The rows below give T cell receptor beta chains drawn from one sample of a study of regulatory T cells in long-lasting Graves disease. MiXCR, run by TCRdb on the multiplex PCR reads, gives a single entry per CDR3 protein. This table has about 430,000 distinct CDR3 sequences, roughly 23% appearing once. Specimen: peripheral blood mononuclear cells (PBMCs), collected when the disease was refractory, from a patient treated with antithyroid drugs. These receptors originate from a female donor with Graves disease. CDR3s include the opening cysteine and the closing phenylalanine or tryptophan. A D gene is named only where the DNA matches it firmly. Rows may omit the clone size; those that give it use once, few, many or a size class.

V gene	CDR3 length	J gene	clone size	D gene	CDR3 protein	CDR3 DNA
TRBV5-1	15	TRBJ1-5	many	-	CASSLTGDGNQPQHF	TGCGCCAGCAGCTTGACCGGGGATGGCAATCAGCCCCAGCATTTT
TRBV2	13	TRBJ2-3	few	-	CASKGRVTDTQYF	TGTGCCAGCAAAGGCAGGGTTACAGATACGCAGTATTTT
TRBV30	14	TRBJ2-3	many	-	CAWSGVARTDTQYF	TGTGCCTGGAGTGGGGTGGCTCGCACAGATACGCAGTATTTT
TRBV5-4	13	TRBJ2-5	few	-	CASSLELEKTQYF	TGTGCCAGCAGCTTGGAGCTAGAAAAGACCCAGTACTTC
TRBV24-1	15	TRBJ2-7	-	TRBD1	CATSDRTGSSCEQYF	TGTGCCACCAGTGATCGGACAGGGAGCTCCTGCGAGCAGTACTTC
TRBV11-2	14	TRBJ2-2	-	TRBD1	CASLRDSLAGELFF	TGTGCCAGCCTCCGGGACAGCCTCGCCGGGGAGCTGTTTTTT
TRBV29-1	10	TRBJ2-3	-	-	CSVSTDTQYF	TGCAGCGTCAGCACAGATACGCAGTATTTT
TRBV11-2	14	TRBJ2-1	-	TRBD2	CASSSGLAGDEQFF	TGTGCCAGCAGCTCGGGACTAGCGGGGGATGAGCAGTTCTTC
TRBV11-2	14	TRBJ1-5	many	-	CASSLGPNNQPQHF	TGTGCCAGCAGCTTGGGACCGAACAATCAGCCCCAGCATTTT
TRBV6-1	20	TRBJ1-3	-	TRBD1	CASSEAGWGQGRLFGNTIYF	TGTGCCAGCAGTGAAGCGGGTTGGGGACAGGGACGTCTCTTTGGAAACACCATATATTTT
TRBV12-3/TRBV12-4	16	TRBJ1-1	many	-	CASSFLPGQLNTEAFF	TGTGCCAGCAGTTTTCTTCCGGGACAACTCAACACTGAAGCTTTCTTT
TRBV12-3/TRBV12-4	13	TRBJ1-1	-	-	CASSLWDKDGAFF	TGTGCCAGCAGTTTATGGGACAAGGATGGAGCTTTCTTT
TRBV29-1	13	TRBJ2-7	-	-	CSVKGTSSYEQYF	TGCAGCGTTAAAGGGACATCCTCCTACGAGCAGTACTTC
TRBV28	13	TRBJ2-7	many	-	CASSTGPTYEQYF	TGTGCCAGCAGTACGGGACCGACCTACGAGCAGTACTTC
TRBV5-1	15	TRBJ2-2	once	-	CASSLWGSNTGELFF	TGCGCCAGCAGCTTGTGGGGCTCGAACACCGGGGAGCTGTTTTTT
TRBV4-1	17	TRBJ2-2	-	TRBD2	CASSQEVLAGGTGELFF	TGCGCCAGCAGCCAAGAGGTGCTAGCGGGAGGGACCGGGGAGCTGTTTTTT
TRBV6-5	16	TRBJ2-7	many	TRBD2	CASSYNGAGVEYEQYF	TGTGCCAGCAGTTACAACGGGGCGGGAGTGGAGTACGAGCAGTACTTC
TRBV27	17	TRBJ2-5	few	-	CASSPPYEKGVRVTQYF	TGTGCCAGCAGTCCCCCTTACGAAAAAGGGGTTCGCGTGACCCAGTACTTC
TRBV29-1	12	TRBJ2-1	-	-	CSVGISGNEQFF	TGCAGCGTTGGGATTAGCGGAAATGAGCAGTTCTTC
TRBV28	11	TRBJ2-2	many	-	CASTEGGELFF	TGTGCCAGCACGGAGGGCGGGGAGCTGTTTTTT
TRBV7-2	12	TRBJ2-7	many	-	CASSQRSYEQYF	TGTGCCAGCAGCCAGCGGTCCTACGAGCAGTACTTC
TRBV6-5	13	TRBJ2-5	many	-	CASSYRAQETQYF	TGTGCCAGCAGTTACAGGGCCCAAGAGACCCAGTACTTC
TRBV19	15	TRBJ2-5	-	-	CASSIWDSKQETQYF	TGTGCCAGTAGTATTTGGGACTCGAAGCAAGAGACCCAGTACTTC
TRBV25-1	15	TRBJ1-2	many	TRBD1	CASSESGQGNYGYTF	TGTGCCAGCAGTGAATCTGGACAGGGGAACTATGGCTACACCTTC
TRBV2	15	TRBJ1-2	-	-	CASSDLTQRSYGYTF	TGTGCCAGCAGTGATCTCACACAGAGAAGCTATGGCTACACCTTC
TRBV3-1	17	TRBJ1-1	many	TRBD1	CASRQNPLTGVDTEAFF	TGTGCCAGCAGACAGAACCCACTGACAGGGGTTGACACTGAAGCTTTCTTT
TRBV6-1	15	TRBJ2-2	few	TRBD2	CASTPGGRYTGELFF	TGTGCCAGCACCCCGGGCGGGAGGTATACCGGGGAGCTGTTTTTT
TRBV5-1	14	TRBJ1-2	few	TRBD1	CASRRDSQNYGYTF	TGCGCCAGCAGACGGGACAGCCAAAACTATGGCTACACCTTC